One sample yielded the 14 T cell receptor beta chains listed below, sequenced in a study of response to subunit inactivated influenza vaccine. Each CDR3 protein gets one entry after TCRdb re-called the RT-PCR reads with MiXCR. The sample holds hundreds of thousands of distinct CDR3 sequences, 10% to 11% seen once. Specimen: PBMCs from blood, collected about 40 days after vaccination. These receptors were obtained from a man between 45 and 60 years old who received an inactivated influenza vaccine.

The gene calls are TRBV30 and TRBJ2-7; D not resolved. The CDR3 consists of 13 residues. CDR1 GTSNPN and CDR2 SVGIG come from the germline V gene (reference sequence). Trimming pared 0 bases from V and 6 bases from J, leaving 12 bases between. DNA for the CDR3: TGTGCCTGGAGTGTACTTGGACCTAGCGAGCAGTACTTC. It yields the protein CAWSVLGPSEQYF.

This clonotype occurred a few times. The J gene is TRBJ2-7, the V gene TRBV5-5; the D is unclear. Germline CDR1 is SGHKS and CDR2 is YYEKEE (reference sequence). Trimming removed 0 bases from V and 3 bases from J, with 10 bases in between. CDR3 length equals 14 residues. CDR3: CASSLAYRSYEQYF. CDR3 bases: TGTGCCAGCAGCTTGGCCTACAGAAGCTACGAGCAGTACTTC.

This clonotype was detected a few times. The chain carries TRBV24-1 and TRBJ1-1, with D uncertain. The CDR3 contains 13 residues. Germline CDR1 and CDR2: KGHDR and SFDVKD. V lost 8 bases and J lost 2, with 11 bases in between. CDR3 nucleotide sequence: TGTGCCACCATGTACGGAGACAACACTGAAGCTTTCTTT. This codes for CATMYGDNTEAFF.

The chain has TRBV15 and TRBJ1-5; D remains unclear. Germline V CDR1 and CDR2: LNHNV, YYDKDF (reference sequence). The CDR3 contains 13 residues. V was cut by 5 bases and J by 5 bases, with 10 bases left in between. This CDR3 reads CATSPGFYQPQHF. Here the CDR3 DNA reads TGTGCCACCAGCCCCGGTTTCTATCAGCCCCAGCATTTT.

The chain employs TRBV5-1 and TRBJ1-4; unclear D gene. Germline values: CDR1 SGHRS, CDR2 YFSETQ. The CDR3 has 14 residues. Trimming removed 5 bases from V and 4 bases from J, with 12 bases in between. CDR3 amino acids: CASSEAGINEKLFF. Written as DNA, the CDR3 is TGCGCCAGCAGTGAGGCAGGAATTAATGAAAAACTGTTTTTT.

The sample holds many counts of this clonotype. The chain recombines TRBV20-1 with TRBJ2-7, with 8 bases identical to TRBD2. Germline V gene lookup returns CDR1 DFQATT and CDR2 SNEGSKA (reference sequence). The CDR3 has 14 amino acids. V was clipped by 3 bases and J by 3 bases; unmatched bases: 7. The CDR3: CSASLPGGNYEQYF. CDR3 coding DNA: TGCAGTGCTAGTCTCCCGGGAGGGAACTACGAGCAGTACTTC.

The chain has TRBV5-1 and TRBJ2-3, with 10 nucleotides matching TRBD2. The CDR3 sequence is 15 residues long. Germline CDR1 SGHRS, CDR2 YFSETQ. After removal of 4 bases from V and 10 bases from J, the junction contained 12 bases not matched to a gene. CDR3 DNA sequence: TGCGCCAGCAGCGAGAGCGGGAGGGCCCTCTCTCCGCAGTATTTT. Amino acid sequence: CASSESGRALSPQYF.

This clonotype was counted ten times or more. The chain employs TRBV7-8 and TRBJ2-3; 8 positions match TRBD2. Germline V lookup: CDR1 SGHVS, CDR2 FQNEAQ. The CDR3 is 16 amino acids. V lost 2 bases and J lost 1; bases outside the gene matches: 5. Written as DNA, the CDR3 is TGTGCCAGCAGCTTAACCGGGACTAGGGGCACAGATACGCAGTATTTT. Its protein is CASSLTGTRGTDTQYF. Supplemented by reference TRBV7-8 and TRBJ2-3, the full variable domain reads GAGVSQSPRYKVAKRGQDVALRCDPISGHVSLFWYQQALGQGPEFLTYFQNEAQLDKSGLPSDRFFAERPEGSVSTLKIQRTQQEDSAVYLCASSLTGTRGTDTQYFGPGTRLTVL.

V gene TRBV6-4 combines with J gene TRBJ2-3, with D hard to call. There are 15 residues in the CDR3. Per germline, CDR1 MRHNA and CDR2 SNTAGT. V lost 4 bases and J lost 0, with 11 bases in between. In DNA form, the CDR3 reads TGTGCCAGCAGTGTGGCGGTAACCAGCACAGATACGCAGTATTTT. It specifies CASSVAVTSTDTQYF.

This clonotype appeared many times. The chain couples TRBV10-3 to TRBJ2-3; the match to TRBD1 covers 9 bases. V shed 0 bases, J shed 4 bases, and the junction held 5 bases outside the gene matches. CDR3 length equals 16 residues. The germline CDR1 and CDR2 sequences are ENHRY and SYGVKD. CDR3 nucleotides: TGTGCCATCAGTGAGTCGGCGACAGGGGGTCCAGATACGCAGTATTTT. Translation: CAISESATGGPDTQYF.

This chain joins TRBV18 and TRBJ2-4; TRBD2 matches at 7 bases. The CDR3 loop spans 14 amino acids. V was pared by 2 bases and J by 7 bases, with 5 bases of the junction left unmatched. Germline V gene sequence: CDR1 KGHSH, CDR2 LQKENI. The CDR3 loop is CASSPAQGGNIQYF. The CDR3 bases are TGTGCCAGCTCACCAGCGCAGGGAGGGAACATTCAGTACTTC.

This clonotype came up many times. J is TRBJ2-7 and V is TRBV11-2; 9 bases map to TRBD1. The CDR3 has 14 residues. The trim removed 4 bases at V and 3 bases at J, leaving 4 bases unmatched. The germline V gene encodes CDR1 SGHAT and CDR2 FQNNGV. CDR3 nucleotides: TGTGCCAGCAGCTCACCGGGACAGGGCTACGAGCAGTACTTC. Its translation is CASSSPGQGYEQYF.

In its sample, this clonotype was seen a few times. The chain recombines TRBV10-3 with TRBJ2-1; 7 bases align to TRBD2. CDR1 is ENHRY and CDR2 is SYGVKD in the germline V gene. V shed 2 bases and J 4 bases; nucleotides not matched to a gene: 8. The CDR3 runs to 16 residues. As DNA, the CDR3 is TGTGCCATCAGTGAGCCCGGGACTACGGGATACAATGAGCAGTTCTTC. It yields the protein CAISEPGTTGYNEQFF.

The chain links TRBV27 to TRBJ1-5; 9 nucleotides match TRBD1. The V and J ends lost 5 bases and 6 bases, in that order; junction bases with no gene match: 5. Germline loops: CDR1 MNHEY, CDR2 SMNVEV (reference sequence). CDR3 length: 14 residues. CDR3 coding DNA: TGTGCCAGCAGTCTACGACAGGGGGGTCAGCCCCAGCATTTT. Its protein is CASSLRQGGQPQHF.